Each of the 22 T cell receptor beta chains below was sequenced from the same sample in a study of blood T cell repertoires in COVID-19. Libraries were prepared by immunoSEQ multiplex PCR; TCRdb keeps only in-frame clonotypes and omits some of them. In the table there are fewer than 500,000 clones, roughly 87% of which are singletons. Sequencing input: PBMCs or T cells enriched from blood (not recorded which). Receptor source: a young woman who had recovered from COVID-19.

The CDR3 spells CASTWGRMNTEAFF. Written as DNA, the CDR3 is TGTGCCAGCACTTGGGGGCGGATGAACACTGAAGCTTTCTTT. This sequence joins TRBV2 and TRBJ1-1; possibly TRBD1 for D (6 bases). Germline V gene lookup returns CDR1 SNHLY and CDR2 FYNNEI. With 7 bases removed from V and 0 bases from J, the gap between germline ends came to 12 bases. The CDR3 consists of 14 residues.

The J gene is TRBJ1-4, the V gene TRBV2; the D is unclear. V was shortened by 5 bases and J by 2 bases, with 12 bases between the two germline ends. Germline loops: CDR1 SNHLY, CDR2 FYNNEI. The CDR3 length is 15 residues. CDR3 bases: TGTGCCAGCAGTCCCTCGGCGGGGACTAATGAAAAACTGTTTTTT. Translated: CASSPSAGTNEKLFF.

The chain is built from TRBV2 and TRBJ1-1, with D maybe TRBD1 (6 bases). Between the trimmed V and J ends, which lost 6 bases and 5 bases, there was a span of 16 bases. The CDR3 sequence is 14 residues long. The germline V gene encodes CDR1 SNHLY and CDR2 FYNNEI. In DNA form, the CDR3 reads TGTGCCAGCAGCACTGGGGGCCAAGGGACTGAAGCTTTCTTT. Amino acids: CASSTGGQGTEAFF. The full variable domain, its missing parts supplied by reference TRBV2 and TRBJ1-1, is EPEVTQTPSHQVTQMGQEVILRCVPISNHLYFYWYRQILGQKVEFLVSFYNNEISEKSEIFDDQFSVERPDGSNFTLKIRSTKLEDSAMYFCASSTGGQGTEAFFGQGTRLTVV.

The CDR3 DNA sequence: TGTGCCAGCAGTTATCAAGGACAGGGCGGCACCGGGGAGCTGTTTTTT. Its translation is CASSYQGQGGTGELFF. V usage is TRBV28 and J usage is TRBJ2-2, with 8 bases aligning to TRBD1. The CDR3 consists of 16 residues. V shed 4 bases and J 4 bases; nucleotides not matched to a gene: 8. From germline, CDR1 is MDHEN and CDR2 SYDVKM.

The rearrangement links TRBV9 to TRBJ2-2; no reliable D call. Deletions cut 3 bases from V and 3 bases from J, with 9 bases between. This CDR3 has 14 residues. Looked up from germline, CDR1 is SGDLS and CDR2 is YYNGEE. The CDR3 sequence is CASSALVDTGELFF. CDR3 DNA sequence: TGTGCCAGCAGCGCATTAGTAGACACCGGGGAGCTGTTTTTT.

This clone occurred once. This sequence joins TRBV19 and TRBJ1-2; 7 nucleotides align to TRBD1. Germline trimming cut 5 bases from V and 7 bases from J; bases unmatched to any gene: 7. The CDR3 consists of 13 residues. Germline CDR1 is LNHDA and CDR2 is SQIVND (reference sequence). The CDR3 loop reads CASSANRGAGYTF. The CDR3 DNA sequence: TGTGCCAGTAGTGCCAACAGGGGCGCTGGCTACACCTTC.

V gene TRBV18 combines with J gene TRBJ1-2; 7 bases agree with TRBD1. This CDR3 has 13 amino acids. The junction had 9 bases not matched to a gene; V was cut back by 6 bases and J by 8 bases. CDR1 KGHSH and CDR2 LQKENI come from the germline V gene. The chain's CDR3 is CASSHGTVRGYTF. CDR3 nucleotide sequence: TGTGCCAGCTCGCACGGGACAGTTAGGGGCTACACCTTC.

The J gene is TRBJ1-2, the V gene TRBV2, with D possibly matching TRBD1 (5 bases). CDR3 length: 12 amino acids. The V and J ends lost 8 bases and 2 bases respectively, with 9 bases between them. Germline CDR1 is SNHLY and CDR2 is FYNNEI. CDR3 sequence reads: CASGAGNYGYTF. For the CDR3, the DNA is TGTGCCAGCGGCGCAGGGAACTATGGCTACACCTTC.

Regarding this clone: This CDR3 is also generated by other DNA sequences in the sample. CDR3 nucleotide sequence: TGCGCCAGCAGCCATAGTGGACAGGGGGGGGCCGGGGAGCTGTTTTTT. As protein: CASSHSGQGGAGELFF. The rearrangement joins TRBV5-1 to TRBJ2-2; 10 bases map to TRBD1. Trimming took 4 bases from V and 6 from J; bases not matched to a gene: 9. CDR3 length: 16 amino acids. The germline gives CDR1 SGHRS, CDR2 YFSETQ. The full variable domain, with the rest looked up from reference TRBV5-1 and TRBJ2-2, is KAGVTQTPRYLIKTRGQQVTLSCSPISGHRSVSWYQQTPGQGLQFLFEYFSETQRNKGNFPGRFSGRQFSNSRSEMNVSTLELGDSALYLCASSHSGQGGAGELFFGEGSRLTVL.

The chain is built from TRBV23-1 and TRBJ1-6; weak D call: TRBD1 (6 bases). TRBV23-1 counts as an open reading frame of uncertain function. Trimming removed 0 bases at V and 15 bases at J, with 21 bases between. This CDR3 has 16 amino acids. The CDR3 DNA reads as TGCGCCAGCAGTCAATCGGGGGCAGTGAGGGCCGGCAACCTCCACTTT. Its protein product is CASSQSGAVRAGNLHF.

The V and J genes are TRBV24-1 and TRBJ1-2, with 11 bases identical to TRBD1. With V trimmed by 3 bases and J by 4 bases, 3 bases remained unmatched. The CDR3 runs 15 residues. From germline, CDR1 is KGHDR and CDR2 SFDVKD. CDR3 sequence: CATSDRDRGGYGYTF. As DNA, the CDR3 is TGTGCCACCAGTGATCGGGACAGGGGGGGCTATGGCTACACCTTC.

J is TRBJ2-3 and V is TRBV5-1; 8 positions agree with TRBD2. Germline CDR1 is SGHRS and CDR2 is YFSETQ. This CDR3 comprises 16 residues. V shed 0 bases and J 5 bases; nucleotides not matched to a gene: 8. Here the CDR3 reads CASSLGAGGQGDTQYF. CDR3 nucleotide sequence: TGCGCCAGCAGCTTGGGGGCGGGGGGCCAGGGAGATACGCAGTATTTT.

With respect to this clone: This CDR3 is also generated by other DNA sequences in the sample. The CDR3 spells CASSFGGYGYTF. In DNA, the CDR3 is TGTGCCAGCAGTTTTGGGGGGTATGGCTACACCTTC. This chain connects TRBV12-3 or TRBV12-4 to TRBJ1-2, with D perhaps matching TRBD1 (5 bases). This CDR3 comprises 12 residues. Trimming stripped 3 bases from V and 5 bases from J, with 7 bases between.

The V and J genes are TRBV28 and TRBJ1-5; D may be TRBD1 (6 bases). Looked up from germline, CDR1 is MDHEN and CDR2 is SYDVKM. Trimming stripped 6 bases from V and 7 bases from J, with 16 bases between. CDR3 size: 14 residues. CDR3 nucleotides: TGTGCCAGCAGGGGGTACAGGGATTGGCAGCCCCAGCATTTT. Translated: CASRGYRDWQPQHF.

J is TRBJ2-3 and V is TRBV2, with a tentative D call TRBD1 (6 bases). The germline V gene has CDR1 SNHLY and CDR2 FYNNEI. The CDR3 contains 15 residues. Trimming took off 4 bases at V and 2 bases at J, with 13 bases between the two ends. The CDR3 bases are TGTGCCAGCAGTGGTTACAGGGCCTCCACAGATACGCAGTATTTT. Protein product: CASSGYRASTDTQYF.

The rearrangement joins TRBV2 to TRBJ1-2; a weak D match, TRBD1 (5 bases). The CDR3 sequence is 13 residues long. Germline lookup yields CDR1 SNHLY and CDR2 FYNNEI. The germline V and J ends were trimmed by 3 bases and 8 bases, with 13 bases remaining between them. The CDR3 bases are TGTGCCAGCAGTGAGGGGGGATCTAGGGGCTACACCTTC. Translating gives CASSEGGSRGYTF.

This chain uses TRBV27 with TRBJ2-6, with 10 nucleotides matching TRBD1. V trimming: 3 bases; J trimming: 0 bases; junction bases outside the gene matches: 8. The CDR3 runs to 19 residues. The V gene's germline CDR1 is MNHEY and CDR2 SMNVEV (reference sequence). CDR3 protein: CASSFDRGRGPSGANVLTF. CDR3 nucleotides: TGTGCCAGCAGTTTTGACAGGGGGCGCGGCCCCTCTGGGGCCAACGTCCTGACTTTC.

The J gene is TRBJ2-5, the V gene TRBV4-2; 9 bases map to TRBD1. The V and J ends lost 3 bases and 3 bases, in that order; junction bases with no gene match: 5. In germline, CDR1 is LGHNA, CDR2 YNFKEQ. There are 15 residues in the CDR3. The CDR3 DNA sequence: TGTGCCAGCAGCCATACCCGGGACAGGGAAGAGACCCAGTACTTC. Translation: CASSHTRDREETQYF.

This chain uses TRBV29-1 with TRBJ2-5; 10 nucleotides align to TRBD2. CDR1 and CDR2 from the germline V gene are SQVTM and ANQGSEA. V gave up 7 bases and J gave up 5 bases; unmatched junction bases: 13. The length of the CDR3 is 15 residues. The CDR3 protein is CSAAGGAGGPETQYF. The CDR3 DNA reads as TGCAGCGCAGCCGGGGGAGCGGGGGGGCCGGAGACCCAGTACTTC. The whole variable domain, filled in from reference TRBV29-1 and TRBJ2-5, reads SAVISQKPSRDICQRGTSLTIQCQVDSQVTMMFWYRQQPGQSLTLIATANQGSEATYESGFVIDKFPISRPNLTFSTLTVSNMSPEDSSIYLCSAAGGAGGPETQYFGPGTRLLVL.

With respect to this clone: Other DNA sequences of this sample code for an identical CDR3. J is TRBJ1-1 and V is TRBV7-8; TRBD1 aligns across 8 bases. Trimming removed 4 bases from V and 4 bases from J; junction bases left unmatched: 8. The CDR3 totals 15 residues. Germline loops: CDR1 SGHVS, CDR2 FQNEAQ. The CDR3 nucleotides read TGTGCCAGCAGCTACCCACAGGGGGAAGGCACTGAAGCTTTCTTT. As protein: CASSYPQGEGTEAFF.

The V gene is TRBV5-6, the J gene TRBJ1-2; no reliable D call. Per the germline V gene, CDR1 is SGHDT and CDR2 is YYEEEE. With 1 base removed from V and 2 bases from J, the gap between germline ends came to 15 bases. This CDR3 contains 16 residues. The CDR3: CASSLPVSLENYGYTF. The CDR3 DNA reads as TGTGCCAGCAGCTTGCCCGTTAGTTTAGAGAACTATGGCTACACCTTC.

This chain uses TRBV7-9 with TRBJ2-5; 7 positions match TRBD1. V shed 4 bases and J 2 bases; nucleotides not matched to a gene: 7. The germline CDR1 and CDR2 sequences are SEHNR and FQNEAQ (reference sequence). This CDR3 is built from 15 residues. CDR3 residues: CASSSWDRTQETQYF. The CDR3 coding sequence is TGTGCCAGCAGCTCCTGGGACAGAACACAAGAGACCCAGTACTTC.